The clone carrying this T cell receptor (beta chain) appeared once. The antigen is unknown. These data come from a study of OX40 agonist ivuxolimab in advanced cancers. Regarding the study as a whole: Researchers report that CD8+ T cells had, on average, more expanded clones than CD4+. Both CD4+ and CD8+ T cell populations in blood had undergone clonal expansion by week 6 at 0.1 to 3.0 mg/kg.

The junction had 16 bases not matched to a gene; V was cut back by 10 bases and J by 1 base. This CDR3 is built from 16 residues. The V gene's germline CDR1 is WSHSY and CDR2 SAAADI. Clones were read by immunoSEQ multiplex PCR, and TCRdb kept only the in-frame ones, dropping some. The table shows 47,000 or so clones, with around nine tenths occurring only once. The material was CD4+ or CD8+ T cells sorted from blood, obtained in a trial of the OX40 agonist ivuxolimab. J is TRBJ2-7 and V is TRBV10-2, with 7 bases aligning to TRBD1. The TCR originated in an adult with an advanced solid tumor such as melanoma, head and neck, liver or kidney cancer. The CDR3 DNA reads as TGCGCCACCTCGCGACCGGGGACAGTTCATTCCTACGAGCAGTACTTC. Translating gives CATSRPGTVHSYEQYF.